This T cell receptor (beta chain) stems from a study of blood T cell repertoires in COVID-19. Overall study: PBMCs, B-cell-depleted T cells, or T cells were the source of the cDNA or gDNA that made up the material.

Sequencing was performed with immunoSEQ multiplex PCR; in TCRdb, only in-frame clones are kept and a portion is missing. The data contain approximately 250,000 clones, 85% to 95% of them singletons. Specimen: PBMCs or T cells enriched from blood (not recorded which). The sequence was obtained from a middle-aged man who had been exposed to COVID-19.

The CDR3 sequence is CALAPSSYNEQFF. The DNA for the CDR3 is TGTGCCCTGGCACCCAGCTCCTACAATGAGCAGTTCTTC. V and J are TRBV28 and TRBJ2-1, with D unresolved. The ends were cut back, 11 bases at V and 0 bases at J, with 11 bases in the middle. The CDR3 loop spans 13 amino acids. Germline V CDR1 and CDR2: MDHEN, SYDVKM.